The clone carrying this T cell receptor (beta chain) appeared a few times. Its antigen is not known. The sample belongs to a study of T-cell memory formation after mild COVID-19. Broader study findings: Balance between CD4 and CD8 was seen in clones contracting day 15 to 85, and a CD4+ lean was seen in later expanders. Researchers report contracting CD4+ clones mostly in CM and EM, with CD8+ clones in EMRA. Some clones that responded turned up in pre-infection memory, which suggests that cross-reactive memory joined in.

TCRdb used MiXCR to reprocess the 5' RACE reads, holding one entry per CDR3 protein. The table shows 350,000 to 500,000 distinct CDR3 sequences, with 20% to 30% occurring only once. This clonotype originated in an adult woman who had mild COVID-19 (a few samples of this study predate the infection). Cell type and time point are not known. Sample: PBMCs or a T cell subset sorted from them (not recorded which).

The CDR3 DNA sequence: TGTGCCAGCAGTTTTACCGACAGGGTGCGAGGCTACACCTTC. Amino acid sequence: CASSFTDRVRGYTF. This chain joins TRBV12-3 or TRBV12-4 and TRBJ1-2, with 7 bases identical to TRBD1. The ends lost 3 bases at V and 8 bases at J; junction bases unmatched: 9. The CDR3 is 14 amino acids.